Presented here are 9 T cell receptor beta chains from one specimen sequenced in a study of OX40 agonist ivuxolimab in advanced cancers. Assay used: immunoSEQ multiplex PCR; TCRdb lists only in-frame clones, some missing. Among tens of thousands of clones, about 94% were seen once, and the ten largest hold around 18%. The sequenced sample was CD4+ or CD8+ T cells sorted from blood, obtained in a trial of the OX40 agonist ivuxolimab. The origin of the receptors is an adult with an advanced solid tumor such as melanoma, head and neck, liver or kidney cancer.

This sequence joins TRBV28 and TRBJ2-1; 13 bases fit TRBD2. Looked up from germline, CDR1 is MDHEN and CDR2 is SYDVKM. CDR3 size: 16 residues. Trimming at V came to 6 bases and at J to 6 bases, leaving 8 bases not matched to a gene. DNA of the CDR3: TGTGCCAGCAGGGACGGACTAGCGGGAGTTAGCAATGAGCAGTTCTTC. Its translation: CASRDGLAGVSNEQFF.

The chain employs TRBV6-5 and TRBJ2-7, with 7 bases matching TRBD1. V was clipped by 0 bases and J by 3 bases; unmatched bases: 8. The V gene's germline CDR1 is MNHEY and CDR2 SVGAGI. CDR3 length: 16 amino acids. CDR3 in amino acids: CASSYSYGDSYYEQYF. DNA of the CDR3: TGTGCCAGCAGTTACTCTTATGGGGACAGCTACTACGAGCAGTACTTC.

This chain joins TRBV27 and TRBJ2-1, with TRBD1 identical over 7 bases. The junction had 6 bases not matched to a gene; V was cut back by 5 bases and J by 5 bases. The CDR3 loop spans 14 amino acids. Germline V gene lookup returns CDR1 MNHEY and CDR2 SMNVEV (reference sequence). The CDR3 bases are TGTGCCAGCAGTCCTCTGACAGGGAACAATGAGCAGTTCTTC. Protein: CASSPLTGNNEQFF.

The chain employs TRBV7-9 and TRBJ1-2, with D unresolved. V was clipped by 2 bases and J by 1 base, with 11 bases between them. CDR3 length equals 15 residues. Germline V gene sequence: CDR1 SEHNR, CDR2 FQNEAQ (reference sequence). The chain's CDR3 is CASSLLNTLNYGYTF. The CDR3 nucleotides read TGTGCCAGCAGCTTACTTAATACCCTTAACTATGGCTACACCTTC.

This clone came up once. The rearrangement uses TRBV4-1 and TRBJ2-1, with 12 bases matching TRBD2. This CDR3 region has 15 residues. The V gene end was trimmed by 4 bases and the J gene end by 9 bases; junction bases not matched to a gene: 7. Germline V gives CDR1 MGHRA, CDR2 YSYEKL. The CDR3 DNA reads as TGCGCCAGCAGCCGACTAGCGGGAGAGGGTGGTGAGCAGTTCTTC. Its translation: CASSRLAGEGGEQFF.

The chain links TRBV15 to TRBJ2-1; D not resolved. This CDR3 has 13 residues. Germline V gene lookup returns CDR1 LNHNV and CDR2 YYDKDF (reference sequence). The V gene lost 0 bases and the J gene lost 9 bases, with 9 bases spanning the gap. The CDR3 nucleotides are TGTGCCACCAGCAGAGAAAGCACTATTGAGCAGTTCTTC. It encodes CATSRESTIEQFF.

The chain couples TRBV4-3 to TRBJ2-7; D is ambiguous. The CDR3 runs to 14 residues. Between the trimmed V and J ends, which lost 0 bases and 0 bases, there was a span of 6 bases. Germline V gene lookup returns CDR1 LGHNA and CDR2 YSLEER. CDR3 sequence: CASSQDTASYEQYF. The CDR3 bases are TGCGCCAGCAGCCAAGACACAGCCTCCTACGAGCAGTACTTC.

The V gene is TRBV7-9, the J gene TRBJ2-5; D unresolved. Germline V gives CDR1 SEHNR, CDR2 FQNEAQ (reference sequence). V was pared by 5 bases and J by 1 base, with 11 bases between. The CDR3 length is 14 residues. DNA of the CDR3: TGTGCCAGCAGCGCTACGACAACCCAAGAGACCCAGTACTTC. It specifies CASSATTTQETQYF.

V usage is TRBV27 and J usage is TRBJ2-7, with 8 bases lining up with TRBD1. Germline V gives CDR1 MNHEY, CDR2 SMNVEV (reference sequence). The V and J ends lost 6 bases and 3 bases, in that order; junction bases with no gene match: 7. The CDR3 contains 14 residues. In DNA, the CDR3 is TGTGCCAGCAGCTTCGGGACAGGTGACTACGAGCAGTACTTC. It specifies CASSFGTGDYEQYF.